The 24 T cell receptor beta chains in this list originate from one sample, sequenced in a study of blood T cell repertoires in COVID-19 (dated by TCRdb to 2020 to 2022). The library was generated by the immunoSEQ multiplex PCR assay. TCRdb carries this immuneACCESS record with in-frame sequences only. Its versions omit some clonotypes, under half of them owing to an unresolved V gene in the studies checked, with the rest unexplained. The sample profile shows 55,000 to 60,000 clones; approximately 84% of them were found once. Approximately 17% of the sample belongs to the ten largest clones. Sequencing input: peripheral blood. All receptors derive from a man between 70 and 80 years old with active COVID-19.

CDR3 in DNA: TGTGCCAGCAGCAAAGAGGGGGACAGGGCGGGCTACGAGCAGTACTTC. Translating gives CASSKEGDRAGYEQYF. The chain carries TRBV21-1 and TRBJ2-7; no DNA check was done on the table's D call, TRBD1. TRBV21-1 is recorded as a pseudogene. The CDR3 covers 16 residues.

CDR3 loop: CASSRGGALAGGGNEQFF. CDR3 sequence (DNA): TGTGCCAGCAGCCGCGGGGGGGCCCTAGCGGGAGGAGGTAATGAGCAGTTCTTC. The chain couples TRBV5-4 to TRBJ2-1; 11 bases fit TRBD2. There are 18 residues in the CDR3. CDR1 SGHNT and CDR2 YYREEE come from the germline V gene (reference sequence). V lost 4 bases, J lost 7 bases, and 16 bases stayed unmatched.

The chain uses TRBV11-2 and TRBJ2-7, with TRBD1 matching over 7 bases. This CDR3 has 14 amino acids. The trim removed 5 bases at V and 0 bases at J, leaving 4 bases unmatched. The germline V gene has CDR1 SGHAT and CDR2 FQNNGV. The CDR3: CASSLDRVSYEQYF. CDR3 nucleotides: TGTGCCAGCAGCCTCGACAGGGTCTCCTACGAGCAGTACTTC.

The rearrangement uses TRBV7-3 and TRBJ1-2, with 10 bases that match TRBD1. Trimming at V came to 4 bases and at J to 4 bases, leaving 9 bases not matched to a gene. The CDR3 has 16 residues. The germline gives CDR1 SGHTA, CDR2 FQGTGA. CDR3 nucleotide sequence: TGTGCCAGCAGCTCGGACAGGGGGGAACCTAGCTATGGCTACACCTTC. Translating gives CASSSDRGEPSYGYTF.

The chain carries TRBV6-5 and TRBJ2-1; a possible D gene is TRBD2 (5 bases). The V end lost 0 bases, the J end lost 9 bases, and 18 bases lay between the germline ends. In germline, CDR1 is MNHEY, CDR2 SVGAGI. This CDR3 has 16 residues. CDR3 bases: TGTGCCAGCAGTTACTCTTGGACTGGGGAAAGCGGTGAGCAGTTCTTC. Residues: CASSYSWTGESGEQFF.

The chain couples TRBV5-1 to TRBJ1-4; 9 bases align to TRBD1. CDR3 length: 15 amino acids. The germline CDR1 and CDR2 sequences are SGHRS and YFSETQ. J lost 6 bases, V lost 0 bases, and 3 bases had no gene match. CDR3 residues: CASSLVRTGDEKLFF. CDR3 nucleotides: TGCGCCAGCAGCTTGGTCAGGACAGGGGATGAAAAACTGTTTTTT.

The rearrangement joins TRBV5-4 to TRBJ2-1; 12 bases align to TRBD2. Trimming took 4 bases from V and 10 from J; bases not matched to a gene: 9. The germline V gene has CDR1 SGHNT and CDR2 YYREEE (reference sequence). This CDR3 has 15 residues. The CDR3 nucleotides read TGTGCCAGCAGCCCTAGCGGGAGGGCCCTCGAGGAGCAGTTCTTC. Translated: CASSPSGRALEEQFF.

The chain has TRBV2 and TRBJ1-1; D perhaps matches TRBD1 (5 bases). The CDR3 runs to 13 residues. Germline-derived CDR1 and CDR2 are SNHLY and FYNNEI. V was clipped by 4 bases and J by 3 bases, with 9 bases between them. The CDR3 loop is CASSVGTYTEAFF. The CDR3 DNA reads as TGTGCCAGCAGTGTCGGGACTTACACTGAAGCTTTCTTT.

This rearrangement joins TRBV7-9 to TRBJ2-1; 11 bases fit TRBD2. The CDR3 has 19 amino acids. The germline V gene has CDR1 SEHNR and CDR2 FQNEAQ (reference sequence). The trim removed 1 base at V and 3 bases at J, leaving 11 bases unmatched. In DNA form, the CDR3 reads TGTGCCAGCAGCTTAGGGCCTAGCGGGAGGATCCCCTACTACAATGAGCAGTTCTTC. Translated: CASSLGPSGRIPYYNEQFF.

The chain employs TRBV9 and TRBJ2-3, with 10 bases identical to TRBD2. Germline values: CDR1 SGDLS, CDR2 YYNGEE. With 2 bases clipped from V and 4 bases from J, the junction kept 10 bases outside the gene matches. The CDR3 runs 17 residues. The CDR3 protein is CASSVSTGTSVADTQYF. CDR3 nucleotides: TGTGCCAGCAGCGTCTCCACCGGGACTAGCGTCGCAGATACGCAGTATTTT.

V and J are TRBV5-6 and TRBJ1-1, with 8 bases matching TRBD1. CDR1 is SGHDT, CDR2 YYEEEE, per germline. V was clipped by 4 bases and J by 1 base; unmatched bases: 9. CDR3 size: 16 residues. The CDR3 bases are TGTGCCAGCAGCCTCAGGACAGGGACGAGGAACACTGAAGCTTTCTTT. It specifies CASSLRTGTRNTEAFF. Complete variable domain (other parts from reference TRBV5-6 and TRBJ1-1): DAGVTQSPTHLIKTRGQQVTLRCSPKSGHDTVSWYQQALGQGPQFIFQYYEEEERQRGNFPDRFSGHQFPNYSSELNVNALLLGDSALYLCASSLRTGTRNTEAFFGQGTRLTVV.

This clone was recorded a few times. The chain is built from TRBV11-2 and TRBJ2-1; perhaps TRBD1 as D (6 bases). The CDR3 runs 15 residues. V gave up 1 base and J gave up 10 bases, with 17 bases separating them. Germline CDR1 reads SGHAT; CDR2 reads FQNNGV. CDR3 bases: TGTGCCAGCAGCTTAGCCGGCTCTACTAGGGGGGAGCAGTTCTTC. Encoded protein: CASSLAGSTRGEQFF.

This chain connects TRBV28 to TRBJ2-7; a possible D gene is TRBD2 (5 bases). Germline loops: CDR1 MDHEN, CDR2 SYDVKM. This CDR3 spans 13 amino acids. V lost 10 bases to trimming and J lost 2 bases, with 15 bases between them. The CDR3 region is CAIHLIGTYEQYF. The CDR3 nucleotides read TGTGCCATACACCTTATCGGGACCTACGAGCAGTACTTC.

The V gene is TRBV19, the J gene TRBJ2-3; D possibly corresponds to TRBD1 (6 bases). This CDR3 region has 14 residues. The V end was cut by 7 bases, the J end by 2 bases, with 13 bases between. The germline V gene encodes CDR1 LNHDA and CDR2 SQIVND (reference sequence). CDR3 sequence reads: CASKRGYNTDTQYF. The CDR3 DNA reads TGTGCCAGTAAGAGGGGGTATAACACAGATACGCAGTATTTT. Drawing the rest from reference TRBV19 and TRBJ2-3, the complete variable domain is DGGITQSPKYLFRKEGQNVTLSCEQNLNHDAMYWYRQDPGQGLRLIYYSQIVNDFQKGDIAEGYSVSREKKESFPLTVTSAQKNPTAFYLCASKRGYNTDTQYFGPGTRLTVL.

The J gene is TRBJ2-1, the V gene TRBV5-4, with TRBD2 matching over 8 bases. The CDR3 contains 15 residues. Germline CDR1 is SGHNT and CDR2 is YYREEE (reference sequence). The J segment lost 5 bases and the V segment lost 0 bases, leaving 4 bases of the junction unmatched. This chain's CDR3 is CASSLGLAPNNEQFF. CDR3 DNA: TGTGCCAGCAGCTTGGGACTAGCGCCCAACAATGAGCAGTTCTTC.

This sequence joins TRBV7-6 and TRBJ2-7; TRBD2 might be the D (6 bases). Germline V gene sequence: CDR1 SGHVS, CDR2 FNYEAQ. The V end was cut by 1 base, the J end by 3 bases, with 16 bases between. The CDR3 loop spans 16 amino acids. In DNA form, the CDR3 reads TGTGCCAGCAGCTTAGAGGTGCGGGGCGAGGTCTACGAGCAGTACTTC. Amino acids: CASSLEVRGEVYEQYF.

This chain joins TRBV6-5 and TRBJ2-7, with TRBD2 as a possible D gene (5 bases). Deletions cut 5 bases from V and 3 bases from J, with 11 bases between. CDR3 size: 13 residues. Germline-derived CDR1 and CDR2 are MNHEY and SVGAGI. The CDR3 reads CASSPFGGYEQYF. In DNA form, the CDR3 reads TGTGCCAGCAGTCCCTTCGGAGGCTACGAGCAGTACTTC.

J is TRBJ2-7 and V is TRBV5-1; 8 nucleotides align to TRBD1. The length of the CDR3 is 15 residues. Germline V gives CDR1 SGHRS, CDR2 YFSETQ. V was pared by 0 bases and J by 5 bases, with 7 bases of the junction left unmatched. The CDR3 sequence is CASSLGDRKADEQYF. CDR3 bases: TGCGCCAGCAGCTTGGGGGACAGGAAAGCGGACGAGCAGTACTTC.

This clone was picked up a small number of times. The V gene is TRBV19, the J gene TRBJ2-2; 8 nucleotides match TRBD2. The CDR3 consists of 15 residues. Germline-derived CDR1 and CDR2 are LNHDA and SQIVND (reference sequence). V shed 6 bases, J shed 0 bases, and the junction held 3 bases outside the gene matches. This CDR3 is CASSSGLANTGELFF. CDR3 nucleotide sequence: TGTGCCAGTAGCTCGGGACTAGCGAACACCGGGGAGCTGTTTTTT.

The chain is built from TRBV7-2 and TRBJ2-5, with 9 bases fitting TRBD2. Germline CDR1 and CDR2: SGHTA and FQGNSA. V was clipped by 4 bases and J by 1 base; unmatched bases: 1. The CDR3 totals 14 residues. CDR3 DNA sequence: TGTGCCAGCAGCTCTAGCGGGGTCCAAGAGACCCAGTACTTC. Protein: CASSSSGVQETQYF.

The chain recombines TRBV28 with TRBJ2-7; D may be TRBD1 (6 bases). V was shortened by 7 bases and J by 2 bases, with 12 bases between the two germline ends. Germline-derived CDR1 and CDR2 are MDHEN and SYDVKM. The CDR3 is made up of 13 amino acids. CDR3 region: CASTSGQTYEQYF. CDR3 bases: TGTGCCAGCACCTCCGGACAGACCTACGAGCAGTACTTC.

As for this clone: At one boundary the junction diverges from the germline segment, which might be a read error. The rearrangement uses TRBV12-3 or TRBV12-4 and TRBJ2-7, with D possibly matching TRBD1 (5 bases). The CDR3 contains 13 residues. The CDR3 DNA reads TGTGCCAGCGGTGTAGGACACTTCTACGAGCAGCACTTC. Its translation is CASGVGHFYEQHF.

The rearrangement joins TRBV9 to TRBJ2-5; no reliable D call. V was trimmed by 0 bases and J by 2 bases, leaving 8 bases between them. The germline gives CDR1 SGDLS, CDR2 YYNGEE. The CDR3 runs to 14 residues. CDR3 nucleotides: TGTGCCAGCAGCGTAGGAGGTTCGCAAGAGACCCAGTACTTC. Amino acids: CASSVGGSQETQYF.

This chain joins TRBV7-2 and TRBJ2-3, with TRBD2 identical over 10 bases. Per the germline V gene, CDR1 is SGHTA and CDR2 is FQGNSA. With 6 bases clipped from V and 3 bases from J, the junction kept 9 bases outside the gene matches. CDR3 length: 16 amino acids. CDR3 loop: CASRAASGRATDTQYF. Written as DNA, the CDR3 is TGTGCCAGCAGGGCGGCTAGCGGGAGAGCTACAGATACGCAGTATTTT.